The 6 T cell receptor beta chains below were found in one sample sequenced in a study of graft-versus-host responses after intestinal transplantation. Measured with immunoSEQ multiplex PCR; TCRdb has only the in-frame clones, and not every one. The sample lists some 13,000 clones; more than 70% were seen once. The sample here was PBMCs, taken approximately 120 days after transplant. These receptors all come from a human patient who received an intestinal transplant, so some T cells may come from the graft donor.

CDR3 sequence: CASSVIGGEQFF. The CDR3 region has the DNA TGTGCCAGCAGCGTCATCGGGGGTGAGCAGTTCTTC. This sequence joins TRBV9 and TRBJ2-1; TRBD2 is a possible D gene (6 bases). The germline V gene has CDR1 SGDLS and CDR2 YYNGEE. V lost 2 bases, J lost 9 bases, and 9 bases lay in between. The CDR3 runs to 12 residues.

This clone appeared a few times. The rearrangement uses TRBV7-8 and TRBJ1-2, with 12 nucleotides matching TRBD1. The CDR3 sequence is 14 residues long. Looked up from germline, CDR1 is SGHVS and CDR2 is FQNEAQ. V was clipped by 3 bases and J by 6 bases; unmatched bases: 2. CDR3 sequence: CASSLGQGADGYTF. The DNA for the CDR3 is TGTGCCAGCAGCTTGGGACAGGGGGCGGATGGCTACACCTTC.

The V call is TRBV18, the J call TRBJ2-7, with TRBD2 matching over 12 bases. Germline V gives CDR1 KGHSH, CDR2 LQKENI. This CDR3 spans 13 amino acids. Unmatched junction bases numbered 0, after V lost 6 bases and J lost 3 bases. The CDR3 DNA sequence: TGTGCCAGCTCGACTAGCGGGGGCTACGAGCAGTACTTC. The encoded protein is CASSTSGGYEQYF.

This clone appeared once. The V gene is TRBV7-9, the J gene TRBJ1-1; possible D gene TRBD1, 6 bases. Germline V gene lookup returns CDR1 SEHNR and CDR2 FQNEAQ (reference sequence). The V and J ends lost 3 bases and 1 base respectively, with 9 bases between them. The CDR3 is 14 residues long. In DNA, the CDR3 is TGTGCCAGCAGCTTTCCGGACAGGAACACTGAAGCTTTCTTT. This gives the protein CASSFPDRNTEAFF.

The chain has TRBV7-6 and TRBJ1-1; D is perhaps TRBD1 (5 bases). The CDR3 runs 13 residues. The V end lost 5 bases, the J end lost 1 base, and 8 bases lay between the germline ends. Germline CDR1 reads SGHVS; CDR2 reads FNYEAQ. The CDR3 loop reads CASSGAANTEAFF. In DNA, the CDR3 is TGTGCCAGCAGCGGGGCGGCGAACACTGAAGCTTTCTTT. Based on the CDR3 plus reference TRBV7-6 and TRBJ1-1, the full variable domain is GAGVSQSPRYKVTKRGQDVALRCDPISGHVSLYWYRQALGQGPEFLTYFNYEAQQDKSGLPNDRFSAERPEGSISTLTIQRTEQRDSAMYRCASSGAANTEAFFGQGTRLTVV.

CDR3 sequence: CASSLEVSTDTQYF. CDR3 nucleotides: TGTGCCAGCAGCTTAGAGGTCAGCACAGATACGCAGTATTTT. V is TRBV11-2 and J is TRBJ2-3, with D hard to call. Germline lookup yields CDR1 SGHAT and CDR2 FQNNGV. Trimming removed 0 bases from V and 0 bases from J, with 4 bases in between. The CDR3 contains 14 residues.